This T cell receptor beta chain was obtained from a study of blood T cell repertoires in COVID-19 (dated by TCRdb to between 2020 and 2021). In the study overall: Samples from collaborators originated in the United States, Italy and Spain and spanned both the acute and convalescent phases of COVID-19. The material from the prospective study consisted of cDNA or gDNA derived from T cells, B-cell-depleted T cells, or PBMCs. Deeply sampled blood TCRbeta repertoires from subjects exposed to, actively infected with, or recovered from COVID-19 were included in the dataset. The repertoires were made available in a free public database intended to serve as a resource for research on the immune response to SARS-CoV-2. The samples were drawn from two sources: the first 160 participants of the ongoing ImmuneRACE study, and about 1,300 subjects contributed by 6 global collaborators. Nearly every sample came with metadata listing a de-identified subject ID, COVID-19 status, age in years and sex. Where HLA class I and class II types were available, the types were taken from metadata supplied by the sample provider, not from assay-based typing. General conclusions and limits of the study: The quantity of clinical and demographic metadata differed by source and by participant and was supplied without curation.

Each collaborating institution followed its own protocols to collect whole blood in K2EDTA tubes. Collaborator samples were shipped for TCRbeta analysis as frozen whole blood, isolated PBMCs, or DNA extracted from either sample type. TCRbeta CDR3 regions were amplified from genomic DNA using the immunoSEQ Assay, a bias-controlled multiplex PCR. Per the original workflow: Nucleated cell counts per sample were estimated from amplification of reference gene primers within the assay. To quantify the absolute abundance of each unique TCRbeta CDR3 rearrangement, sequence reads were collapsed and filtered. For each sample, productive Simpson clonality was calculated as the square root of Simpson's diversity index over productive rearrangements. The table was pulled from immuneACCESS by TCRdb, which kept in-frame rearrangements only. Such tables lose some clones; where checked, under half of the loss comes from unresolved V genes, and the rest has no known cause. Clonal size and the V and J genes are those of that table, whereas D and trimming came from the DNA. The table for this sample lists 250,000 to 300,000 clones; 84% of them were counted only once. Jointly, the top ten make up approximately 4% of the sample.

As regards this clone: Its antigen is not yet known. No much larger clonotype is one base removed from it; base qualities were not supplied.

The CDR3 sequence holds 17 residues, the cysteine and phenylalanine included. The read is trimmed to its CDR3 DNA, 51 bases read in frame from base 1. V is cut back by 7 bases and J by 7 bases, with 19 bases in the junction unmatched. CDR1 and CDR2, looked up from the germline V gene, are MDHEN and SYDVKM. Rearrangement joined TRBV28 to TRBJ2-1; 7 nucleotides in the junction match TRBD2. The sample taken for sequencing was peripheral blood. The receptor's source is a man aged 55 to 70 with acute or convalescent COVID-19. The DNA sequence is TGTGCCAGCACGAGGGCGGGAGTCGCAGGGCTAAGGAATGAGCAGTTCTTC. This yields the protein CASTRAGVAGLRNEQFF.